This T cell receptor (beta chain) was retrieved from a study of CD8+ T cells in alopecia areata. Treatment described: oral pan-JAK inhibitor, 5-10 mg twice daily. Specimens obtained from alopecia areata patients comprised lesional scalp punch biopsies and peripheral blood. Study-level results: Scalp samples also yield sequences of resident alphabeta T cells from normal skin. Possibly as an HLA-related effect, TCR sharing across patients appeared less clear than in mice. For patients receiving tofacitinib, scalp clonality and expanded CD8+ clones among the top 100 significantly decreased.

This clone was counted a few times. Its target is not known. The CDR3 loop spans 14 amino acids. The V gene end was trimmed by 5 bases and the J gene end by 6 bases; junction bases not matched to a gene: 6. In germline, CDR1 is MNHEY, CDR2 SMNVEV (reference sequence). TCR sequencing used cDNA made by reverse transcription of extracted RNA. TCRdb's table, derived via immunoSEQ multiplex PCR, lists solely in-frame clones and lacks some. The sample lists around 300,000 clones, about three fifths occurring once. Specimen: CD4+ T cells sorted from blood, collected around week 53, from a patient treated with tofacitinib. The chain employs TRBV27 and TRBJ2-2; 7 bases are shared with TRBD1. The TCR comes from a human donor with alopecia areata. In DNA, the CDR3 is TGTGCCAGCAGTCCTTATGGACAGGCCGGGGAGCTGTTTTTT. The encoded protein is CASSPYGQAGELFF.